The 28 T cell receptor beta chains below all came from one sample that was sequenced in a study of T cell responses to AZD1222 COVID-19 vaccine. This table comes from immunoSEQ multiplex PCR, and its TCRdb copy is limited to in-frame clones, with some not included. The repertoire holds about 150,000 clones, with approximately 90% as singletons. Sequencing used peripheral blood, obtained 28 days after the second AZD1222 dose. These receptors originate from an adult who received the AZD1222 COVID-19 vaccine.

The rearrangement joins TRBV28 to TRBJ1-1; D remains unclear. The CDR3 length is 12 residues. V was shortened by 6 bases and J by 7 bases, with 12 bases between the two germline ends. Germline loops: CDR1 MDHEN, CDR2 SYDVKM. Here the CDR3 DNA reads TGTGCCAGCAGCGAGTCGCCCCGTGAAGCTTTCTTT. This encodes CASSESPREAFF.

This clone came up once. The sample contains more than one DNA sequence encoding this CDR3. This chain links TRBV12-3 or TRBV12-4 with TRBJ1-5; D not resolved. V was clipped by 5 bases and J by 7 bases, with 9 bases between them. The CDR3 length is 12 residues. This CDR3 is CASSPQGQPQHF. The DNA of the CDR3 is TGTGCCAGCAGTCCCCAAGGGCAGCCCCAGCATTTT.

The chain recombines TRBV29-1 with TRBJ2-1; D possibly uses TRBD1 or TRBD2 (6 bases each). The germline V gene encodes CDR1 SQVTM and CDR2 ANQGSEA. This CDR3 spans 14 amino acids. V was shortened by 5 bases and J by 9 bases, with 20 bases between the two germline ends. CDR3 bases: TGCAGCGTTAAAAAGAGGGGGGTTATCACTGAGCAGTTCTTC. Its translation: CSVKKRGVITEQFF.

The rearrangement uses TRBV9 and TRBJ1-2; TRBD1 matches 8 bases. In germline, CDR1 is SGDLS, CDR2 YYNGEE. V dropped 4 bases and J dropped 0; count of bases not matched to a gene: 5. This CDR3 region has 15 residues. This CDR3 reads CASSLQQGANYGYTF. As DNA, the CDR3 is TGTGCCAGCAGCCTACAACAGGGGGCTAACTATGGCTACACCTTC.

The chain has TRBV24-1 and TRBJ2-2; possibly TRBD1 for D (5 bases). The CDR3 consists of 16 residues. The ends were cut back, 3 bases at V and 1 base at J, with 11 bases in the middle. Germline V gives CDR1 KGHDR, CDR2 SFDVKD. The CDR3 DNA follows: TGTGCCACCAGTGATCGTTCAGGGCAGAACACCGGGGAGCTGTTTTTT. Translating gives CATSDRSGQNTGELFF.

This chain uses TRBV24-1 with TRBJ2-1; D call uncertain. V dropped 4 bases and J dropped 8 bases, with 8 bases sitting between them. The CDR3 is 12 residues long. CDR1 and CDR2 from the germline V gene are KGHDR and SFDVKD. The CDR3 coding sequence is TGTGCCACCAGTGACAGGATCGATGAGCAGTTCTTC. Translated: CATSDRIDEQFF.

V and J are TRBV7-9 and TRBJ1-4; 8 bases match TRBD1. Germline values: CDR1 SEHNR, CDR2 FQNEAQ (reference sequence). The J segment lost 4 bases and the V segment lost 7 bases, leaving 5 bases of the junction unmatched. The CDR3 covers 14 residues. The CDR3 spells CASTGTGINEKLFF. As DNA, the CDR3 is TGTGCCAGCACCGGGACAGGAATTAATGAAAAACTGTTTTTT. The full variable domain, rest sourced from reference TRBV7-9 and TRBJ1-4, is DTGVSQNPRHKITKRGQNVTFRCDPISEHNRLYWYRQTLGQGPEFLTYFQNEAQLEKSRLLSDRFSAERPKGSFSTLEIQRTEQGDSAMYLCASTGTGINEKLFFGSGTQLSVL.

The gene calls are TRBV7-8 and TRBJ1-5, with TRBD1 as a possible D gene (5 bases). Germline CDR1 SGHVS, CDR2 FQNEAQ. This CDR3 comprises 20 residues. V gave up 5 bases and J gave up 0 bases, with 26 bases separating them. In nucleotides, the CDR3 is TGTGCCAGCAGCATTTTTGCCGGGACCCGTGATCCATATAGCAATCAGCCCCAGCATTTT. It specifies CASSIFAGTRDPYSNQPQHF.

This chain connects TRBV30 to TRBJ1-5; 7 positions agree with TRBD1. Germline V lookup: CDR1 GTSNPN, CDR2 SVGIG (reference sequence). The junction had 7 bases not matched to a gene; V was cut back by 5 bases and J by 9 bases. The CDR3 contains 12 residues. CDR3 sequence reads: CAWGEGARPQHF. As DNA, the CDR3 is TGTGCCTGGGGGGAGGGGGCACGGCCCCAGCATTTT.

This chain joins TRBV6-5 and TRBJ1-2; no definite D call. The CDR3 covers 12 residues. Trimming left V 2 bases short and J 8 bases short, with 9 bases between. CDR1 is MNHEY, CDR2 SVGAGI, per germline. The DNA for the CDR3 is TGTGCCAGCAGTTACAGAGGGCTCGGCTACACCTTC. It is translated as CASSYRGLGYTF.

In DNA form, the CDR3 reads TGTGCCAGCACCGTCGCGGGACTAGCACCCTACAATGAGCAGTTCTTC. It encodes CASTVAGLAPYNEQFF. The rearrangement uses TRBV28 and TRBJ2-1, with TRBD2 identical over 9 bases. This CDR3 spans 16 amino acids. CDR1 and CDR2 (germline): MDHEN, SYDVKM. J gave up 2 bases and V 7 bases, and 9 bases lay outside the gene matches.

The V and J genes are TRBV19 and TRBJ2-1; D is tentatively TRBD1 or TRBD2 (6 bases each). The CDR3 sequence is 13 residues long. V lost 4 bases and J 10 bases, leaving 14 bases between the germline ends. From germline, CDR1 is LNHDA and CDR2 SQIVND (reference sequence). In DNA, the CDR3 is TGTGCCAGTAGTAGGGCGGGGACACAGGAGCAGTTCTTC. Its translation: CASSRAGTQEQFF. The full variable domain, in which reference TRBV19 and TRBJ2-1 provide the parts outside the CDR3, is DGGITQSPKYLFRKEGQNVTLSCEQNLNHDAMYWYRQDPGQGLRLIYYSQIVNDFQKGDIAEGYSVSREKKESFPLTVTSAQKNPTAFYLCASSRAGTQEQFFGPGTRLTVL.

The DNA for the CDR3 is TGTGCCAGCAGCTTGTGGGTTAACACTGAAGCTTTCTTT. Translating it yields CASSLWVNTEAFF. The rearrangement joins TRBV5-5 to TRBJ1-1, with D hard to call. Trimming shortened V by 1 base and J by 2 bases, and 6 bases separated the two germline ends. CDR3 length: 13 amino acids. The germline V gene encodes CDR1 SGHKS and CDR2 YYEKEE (reference sequence).

The gene calls are TRBV28 and TRBJ2-7; D is unresolved. Germline-derived CDR1 and CDR2 are MDHEN and SYDVKM. V gave up 4 bases and J gave up 0 bases, with 10 bases separating them. This CDR3 has 14 residues. CDR3 sequence reads: CASSSPTLSYEQYF. The CDR3 DNA follows: TGTGCCAGCAGTTCCCCTACCCTCTCCTACGAGCAGTACTTC. The whole variable domain, filled in from reference TRBV28 and TRBJ2-7, reads DVKVTQSSRYLVKRTGEKVFLECVQDMDHENMFWYRQDPGLGLRLIYFSYDVKMKEKGDIPEGYSVSREKKERFSLILESASTNQTSMYLCASSSPTLSYEQYFGPGTRLTVT.

The chain couples TRBV5-8 to TRBJ1-5; no reliable D call. This CDR3 has 13 amino acids. CDR1 and CDR2 from the germline V gene are SGHTS and YDEGEE. The V end lost 2 bases, the J end lost 7 bases, and 10 bases lay between the germline ends. CDR3 in amino acids: CASSLRAEQPQHF. CDR3 DNA: TGTGCCAGCAGCTTAAGGGCAGAACAGCCCCAGCATTTT.

The chain carries TRBV2 and TRBJ1-5, with TRBD1 as a possible D gene (5 bases). The CDR3 is 14 residues long. V was cut by 6 bases and J by 5 bases, with 14 bases left in between. Germline lookup yields CDR1 SNHLY and CDR2 FYNNEI. The CDR3 sequence: CASRGPGRDQPQHF. DNA for the CDR3: TGTGCCAGCAGGGGGCCGGGGAGGGATCAGCCCCAGCATTTT. Variable domain in full (rest from reference TRBV2 and TRBJ1-5): EPEVTQTPSHQVTQMGQEVILRCVPISNHLYFYWYRQILGQKVEFLVSFYNNEISEKSEIFDDQFSVERPDGSNFTLKIRSTKLEDSAMYFCASRGPGRDQPQHFGDGTRLSIL.

The rearrangement links TRBV7-3 to TRBJ2-3; possibly TRBD1 for D (6 bases). V lost 4 bases and J lost 6, with 11 bases in between. The CDR3 runs 13 residues. The V gene's germline CDR1 is SGHTA and CDR2 FQGTGA. As DNA, the CDR3 is TGTGCCAGCAGCTCGCCAGGGGAGGATACGCAGTATTTT. This translates into CASSSPGEDTQYF.

V is TRBV19 and J is TRBJ2-5; D might be TRBD1 (6 bases). The CDR3 has 15 residues. Germline V gene sequence: CDR1 LNHDA, CDR2 SQIVND (reference sequence). The V end lost 6 bases, the J end lost 0 bases, and 14 bases lay between the germline ends. The CDR3 region is CASRSRDTYQETQYF. The DNA for the CDR3 is TGTGCCAGTAGGTCAAGGGACACCTACCAAGAGACCCAGTACTTC. The full variable domain, with the rest looked up from reference TRBV19 and TRBJ2-5, is DGGITQSPKYLFRKEGQNVTLSCEQNLNHDAMYWYRQDPGQGLRLIYYSQIVNDFQKGDIAEGYSVSREKKESFPLTVTSAQKNPTAFYLCASRSRDTYQETQYFGPGTRLLVL.

This clone was counted between two and nine times. The rearrangement uses TRBV2 and TRBJ2-7; a weak D match, TRBD1 (5 bases). Looked up from germline, CDR1 is SNHLY and CDR2 is FYNNEI. V was trimmed by 4 bases and J by 2 bases, leaving 12 bases between them. The CDR3 length is 14 residues. CDR3 amino acids: CASSGRRGPYEQYF. The DNA for the CDR3 is TGTGCCAGCAGTGGTAGAAGGGGTCCCTACGAGCAGTACTTC.

The chain combines TRBV5-6 with TRBJ2-7, with 9 positions matching TRBD1. The CDR3 runs 18 residues. V lost 0 bases and J lost 4; bases outside the gene matches: 14. CDR1 is SGHDT, CDR2 YYEEEE, per germline. As DNA, the CDR3 is TGTGCCAGCAGCTTGGCCGGGACAGGGAGGGCTAGCGGATACGAGCAGTACTTC. It specifies CASSLAGTGRASGYEQYF.

This clone appeared once. The chain joins TRBV27 to TRBJ1-1; TRBD1 is a possible D gene (5 bases). Germline V gives CDR1 MNHEY, CDR2 SMNVEV (reference sequence). V shed 7 bases and J shed 4 bases, with 19 bases lying between them. CDR3 length: 15 residues. Here the CDR3 DNA reads TGTGCCAGCATTCCGATGGTAGGGGCCGGCACTGAAGCTTTCTTT. Residues: CASIPMVGAGTEAFF.

J is TRBJ2-7 and V is TRBV5-1; 10 bases align to TRBD1. Trimming removed 7 bases from V and 0 bases from J; junction bases left unmatched: 7. The CDR3 is 15 residues long. The germline V gene encodes CDR1 SGHRS and CDR2 YFSETQ. The CDR3 DNA follows: TGCGCCAGCGGTACGGGACAGGGGAGCTCCTACGAGCAGTACTTC. It yields the protein CASGTGQGSSYEQYF.

This chain links TRBV12-3 or TRBV12-4 with TRBJ1-3; the D gene is possibly TRBD1 (6 bases). This CDR3 spans 13 amino acids. Deletions cut 7 bases from V and 8 bases from J, with 15 bases between. CDR3 nucleotides: TGTGCCAGCACCTGGGGGCCCCGGGACACCATATATTTT. Residues: CASTWGPRDTIYF.

V usage is TRBV18 and J usage is TRBJ1-5, with D possibly TRBD1 on 5 matching bases. The CDR3 totals 13 residues. Germline V lookup: CDR1 KGHSH, CDR2 LQKENI. V was pared by 6 bases and J by 1 base, with 7 bases between. CDR3 nucleotide sequence: TGTGCCAGCTCTGGGGACAGCAATCAGCCCCAGCATTTT. Translation gives CASSGDSNQPQHF.

V usage is TRBV7-2 and J usage is TRBJ1-3; no definite D call. Trimming took off 5 bases at V and 0 bases at J, with 14 bases between the two ends. The CDR3 totals 16 residues. Germline values: CDR1 SGHTA, CDR2 FQGNSA. This CDR3 reads CASSPIGSASGNTIYF. The CDR3 nucleotides read TGTGCCAGCAGCCCTATCGGGTCTGCCTCTGGAAACACCATATATTTT.

This clone was counted between two and nine times. This sequence joins TRBV5-4 and TRBJ2-7; D is ambiguous. Germline CDR1 SGHNT, CDR2 YYREEE (reference sequence). The CDR3 length is 14 residues. The ends were cut back, 0 bases at V and 7 bases at J, with 14 bases in the middle. The CDR3 is CASSLGRGFWEQYF. The CDR3 nucleotides read TGTGCCAGCAGCTTGGGAAGAGGATTTTGGGAGCAGTACTTC.

V and J are TRBV5-6 and TRBJ2-1; no reliable D call. Trimming stripped 0 bases from V and 1 base from J, with 8 bases between. CDR1 is SGHDT, CDR2 YYEEEE, per germline. This CDR3 contains 15 residues. CDR3 in DNA: TGTGCCAGCAGCTTGGAGCCCAGTTCCTACAATGAGCAGTTCTTC. Translation: CASSLEPSSYNEQFF. Full variable domain (missing parts from reference TRBV5-6 and TRBJ2-1): DAGVTQSPTHLIKTRGQQVTLRCSPKSGHDTVSWYQQALGQGPQFIFQYYEEEERQRGNFPDRFSGHQFPNYSSELNVNALLLGDSALYLCASSLEPSSYNEQFFGPGTRLTVL.

This clone was observed once. The rearrangement uses TRBV6-5 and TRBJ2-7; D remains ambiguous. Trimming left V 6 bases short and J 2 bases short, with 5 bases between. This CDR3 is built from 11 residues. CDR1 is MNHEY, CDR2 SVGAGI, per germline. Here the CDR3 reads CASSLTYEQYF. In nucleotides, the CDR3 is TGTGCCAGCAGCTTGACCTACGAGCAGTACTTC.